These T cell receptor beta chains were read from a single sample in a study of cytomegalovirus exposure and HLA in healthy donors. Clones were sequenced by immunoSEQ multiplex PCR, and TCRdb holds only the in-frame ones, with some missing. Here the sample spans 150,000 or so clones, over 75% being singletons. Sequencing was done on a sample of PBMCs. The receptors come from a middle-aged man in good health and CMV-seropositive. CDR3s include the opening cysteine and the closing phenylalanine or tryptophan. The D gene is left open where the match is weak. Where a row states a size, it is once, few, many or the class of an expanded clone; other rows omit it.

size: -
length: 14
V: TRBV7-7
D: TRBD2
J: TRBJ2-7
DNA: TGTGCCAGCAGCTCCGGGACTAGCGGCTACGAGCAGTACTTC
CDR3: CASSSGTSGYEQYF

size: -
length: 13
V: TRBV9
D: TRBD1
J: TRBJ2-5
DNA: TGTGCCAGCAGCGTTGACAGGGGAGAGACCCAGTACTTC
CDR3: CASSVDRGETQYF

size: -
length: 17
V: TRBV7-9
D: TRBD2
J: TRBJ2-1
DNA: TGTGCCAGCAGCCGATTGGGGCTAGCGGGAGTAGAAAATGAGCAGTTCTTC
CDR3: CASSRLGLAGVENEQFF

size: -
length: 15
V: TRBV7-9
D: -
J: TRBJ2-2
DNA: TGTGCCAGCAGCTTAAGTTCGGTTAACACCGGGGAGCTGTTTTTT
CDR3: CASSLSSVNTGELFF

size: -
length: 15
V: TRBV6-4
D: TRBD1
J: TRBJ1-6
DNA: TGTGCCAGCAGTGAATCCACCAGGGGGCTTTCACCCCTCCACTTT
CDR3: CASSESTRGLSPLHF

size: -
length: 14
V: TRBV19
D: TRBD1
J: TRBJ1-1
DNA: TGTGCCAGTAGTCCCCGGACAGGGTACACTGAAGCTTTCTTT
CDR3: CASSPRTGYTEAFF

size: -
length: 15
V: TRBV7-2
D: -
J: TRBJ2-2
DNA: TGTGCCAGCAGCTTAGGACTGGGAGACACCGGGGAGCTGTTTTTT
CDR3: CASSLGLGDTGELFF

size: -
length: 15
V: TRBV6-1
D: TRBD1
J: TRBJ2-3
DNA: TGTGCCAGCAGACTACCCGGGACAGGGCAAGATACGCAGTATTTT
CDR3: CASRLPGTGQDTQYF

size: few
length: 11
V: TRBV2
D: -
J: TRBJ2-5
DNA: TGTGCCAGCAGTGATGGGGCTCTATTGTACTTC
CDR3: CASSDGALLYF

size: few
length: 17
V: TRBV5-8
D: TRBD2
J: TRBJ2-5
DNA: TGTGCCAGCAGCTTGCGCGGGCTAGCGGGATTGGAAGAGACCCAGTACTTC
CDR3: CASSLRGLAGLEETQYF

size: -
length: 14
V: TRBV19
D: -
J: TRBJ1-1
DNA: TGTGCCAGTAGTAGCCGGCAGGGGAACACTGAAGCTTTCTTT
CDR3: CASSSRQGNTEAFF

size: -
length: 15
V: TRBV5-1
D: TRBD1
J: TRBJ1-4
DNA: TGCGCCAGCAGCCCGGGGACAGTCGGAAGCGAAAAACTGTTTTTT
CDR3: CASSPGTVGSEKLFF

size: -
length: 17
V: TRBV7-8
D: -
J: TRBJ1-5
DNA: TGTGCCAGCAGCCCATGGGGGGGAGGGCAGTATTATCAGCCCCAGCATTTT
CDR3: CASSPWGGGQYYQPQHF

size: -
length: 15
V: TRBV15
D: -
J: TRBJ1-5
DNA: TGTGCCACCAGCGGAGGGGGAGATAGCAATCAGCCCCAGCATTTT
CDR3: CATSGGGDSNQPQHF

size: -
length: 14
V: TRBV9
D: -
J: TRBJ2-2
DNA: TGTGCCAGCAGCGAGAGGTTGGGCACCGGGGAGCTGTTTTTT
CDR3: CASSERLGTGELFF

size: -
length: 16
V: TRBV5-8
D: TRBD1
J: TRBJ2-3
DNA: TGTGCCAGCAGTCTAACACCGGGACAGGCACTGGATACGCAGTATTTT
CDR3: CASSLTPGQALDTQYF

size: -
length: 16
V: TRBV5-1
D: TRBD2
J: TRBJ2-1
DNA: TGCGCCAGCAGCTTGCGATATAGCGGGAGTAACAATGAGCAGTTCTTC
CDR3: CASSLRYSGSNNEQFF

size: once
length: 13
V: TRBV5-1
D: -
J: TRBJ2-5
DNA: TGCGCCAGCAGTAGGGGTGAGGGGGAGTGGCAGTACTTC
CDR3: CASSRGEGEWQYF

size: -
length: 16
V: TRBV28
D: TRBD2
J: TRBJ2-1
DNA: TGTGCCAGCAGTTTGGGCGGGACTAGCGCGAAGAATGAGCAGTTCTTC
CDR3: CASSLGGTSAKNEQFF

size: -
length: 16
V: TRBV7-9
D: -
J: TRBJ2-5
DNA: TGTGCCAGCAGCTTAACCCCCCCACAGAACCAAGAGACCCAGTACTTC
CDR3: CASSLTPPQNQETQYF

size: -
length: 15
V: TRBV7-6
D: TRBD1
J: TRBJ2-7
DNA: TGTGCCAGCAGCACAACCGGGACAGGGATCTACGAGCAGTACTTC
CDR3: CASSTTGTGIYEQYF

size: -
length: 16
V: TRBV18
D: TRBD1
J: TRBJ2-2
DNA: TGTGCCAGCTCACGAGGGACAGGGGGCTTGACCGGGGAGCTGTTTTTT
CDR3: CASSRGTGGLTGELFF

size: -
length: 12
V: TRBV2
D: -
J: TRBJ2-2
DNA: TGTGCCAGCAGTTACAGGGCCGGGGAGCTGTTTTTT
CDR3: CASSYRAGELFF

size: -
length: 15
V: TRBV5-1
D: -
J: TRBJ2-2
DNA: TGCGCCAGCAGCTACCCTGGGGGCCCCGACGGGGAGCTGTTTTTT
CDR3: CASSYPGGPDGELFF

size: -
length: 15
V: TRBV28
D: TRBD1
J: TRBJ1-1
DNA: TGTGCCAGCTTCCTTAGGGACAGAATCTACACTGAAGCTTTCTTT
CDR3: CASFLRDRIYTEAFF

size: few
length: 15
V: TRBV27
D: -
J: TRBJ1-6
DNA: TGTGCCAGCAGTTTTCGGGGAACTGATAATTCACCCCTCCACTTT
CDR3: CASSFRGTDNSPLHF

size: few
length: 17
V: TRBV19
D: TRBD2
J: TRBJ2-1
DNA: TGTGCCAGTAGTCCTGAAGCGGGAGGAGTAGGTTTCAATGAGCAGTTCTTC
CDR3: CASSPEAGGVGFNEQFF

size: -
length: 15
V: TRBV11-3
D: TRBD1
J: TRBJ2-1
DNA: TGTGCCAGCAGCCGGGACAGCGTGAACAACCGAGAGCAGTTCTTC
CDR3: CASSRDSVNNREQFF

size: -
length: 16
V: TRBV18
D: TRBD1
J: TRBJ2-5
DNA: TGTGCCAGCTCACCACAGGTATACAGGGGAGAGGAGACCCAGTACTTC
CDR3: CASSPQVYRGEETQYF

size: -
length: 13
V: TRBV6-1
D: TRBD2
J: TRBJ2-7
DNA: TGTGCCAGCAGACTAGCGGACCCTTACGAGCAGTACTTC
CDR3: CASRLADPYEQYF

size: -
length: 14
V: TRBV11-2
D: TRBD1
J: TRBJ2-1
DNA: TGTGCCAGCAGCCCCCCCGGGACAGCTAATGAGCAGTTCTTC
CDR3: CASSPPGTANEQFF

size: -
length: 11
V: TRBV7-9
D: -
J: TRBJ2-2
DNA: TGTGCCAGCAGTCCTATTGGGGAGCTGTTTTTT
CDR3: CASSPIGELFF

size: -
length: 14
V: TRBV6-5
D: -
J: TRBJ1-5
DNA: TGTGCCAGCAGTTACGGTCAGGGGTATCAGCCCCAGCATTTT
CDR3: CASSYGQGYQPQHF

size: few
length: 15
V: TRBV28
D: TRBD1
J: TRBJ1-1
DNA: TGTGCCAGCGTGACTTCGGGGACAGCGAACACTGAAGCTTTCTTT
CDR3: CASVTSGTANTEAFF

size: -
length: 17
V: TRBV29-1
D: TRBD2
J: TRBJ2-2
DNA: TGCAGCGTGGTACTAGCGGGAAGAGGGTGGAACACCGGGGAGCTGTTTTTT
CDR3: CSVVLAGRGWNTGELFF

size: -
length: 15
V: TRBV18
D: TRBD1
J: TRBJ2-5
DNA: TGTGCCAGCTCGCTCCAGGTGGGACAGCAAGAGACCCAGTACTTC
CDR3: CASSLQVGQQETQYF

size: -
length: 14
V: TRBV19
D: -
J: TRBJ1-5
DNA: TGTGCCAGTAGCGACAGCTATAGCAATCAGCCCCAGCATTTT
CDR3: CASSDSYSNQPQHF

size: -
length: 17
V: TRBV7-3
D: TRBD2
J: TRBJ2-1
DNA: TGTGCCAGCAGCTTAGGGACTAGCGGGCTGAATCCCAATGAGCAGTTCTTC
CDR3: CASSLGTSGLNPNEQFF

size: -
length: 14
V: TRBV6-1
D: TRBD2
J: TRBJ2-7
DNA: TGTGCCAGCAGTGCCCTAGCGGGGATCTACGAGCAGTACTTC
CDR3: CASSALAGIYEQYF

size: once
length: 19
V: TRBV5-5
D: TRBD1
J: TRBJ2-6
DNA: TGTGCCAGCAGCTTGGAAAGACAGGGTCCCCAGGCTGGGGCCAACGTCCTGACTTTC
CDR3: CASSLERQGPQAGANVLTF

size: -
length: 14
V: TRBV6-1
D: TRBD1
J: TRBJ1-5
DNA: TGTGCCAGCTGTGGACAGGGGGCCAATCAGCCCCAGCATTTT
CDR3: CASCGQGANQPQHF

size: -
length: 15
V: TRBV6-1
D: -
J: TRBJ2-1
DNA: TGTGCCAGCAGCTCGACTAGTGCAGGGAGAAATGAGCAGTTCTTC
CDR3: CASSSTSAGRNEQFF

size: few
length: 17
V: TRBV19
D: -
J: TRBJ2-4
DNA: TGTGCCAGTAGTGCCCAGGACAGACGAGTTTCCAAAAACATTCAGTACTTC
CDR3: CASSAQDRRVSKNIQYF

size: -
length: 13
V: TRBV6-4
D: -
J: TRBJ2-2
DNA: TGTGCCAGCAGTGCAGGGAACACCGGGGAGCTGTTTTTT
CDR3: CASSAGNTGELFF

size: -
length: 16
V: TRBV27
D: TRBD1
J: TRBJ1-5
DNA: TGTGCCAGCAGTCCCCACTGGGGACAGCAGAATCAGCCCCAGCATTTT
CDR3: CASSPHWGQQNQPQHF

size: -
length: 14
V: TRBV19
D: TRBD1
J: TRBJ2-7
DNA: TGTGCCAGTAGTGTCCGGGACAGGGGAGGGGAGCAGTACTTC
CDR3: CASSVRDRGGEQYF

size: -
length: 18
V: TRBV6-1
D: TRBD1
J: TRBJ2-7
DNA: TGTGCCAGCAGTGAAGCTCCGACAGGGGGTCTATCAGTCGACGAGCAGTACTTC
CDR3: CASSEAPTGGLSVDEQYF

size: -
length: 17
V: TRBV28
D: -
J: TRBJ2-6
DNA: TGTGCCAGCAGTCCCCCGGACGGAAGCTCTGGGGCCAACGGCCTGACTTTC
CDR3: CASSPPDGSSGANGLTF

size: -
length: 14
V: TRBV9
D: -
J: TRBJ2-5
DNA: TGTGCCAGCAGCGTAGGGGGACTGAAAGAGACCCAGTACTTC
CDR3: CASSVGGLKETQYF

size: -
length: 16
V: TRBV5-1
D: TRBD1
J: TRBJ1-1
DNA: TGCGCCAGCAGCTTGCGCCAGGGGGTCACGAACACTGAAGCTTTCTTT
CDR3: CASSLRQGVTNTEAFF

size: -
length: 15
V: TRBV7-9
D: TRBD2
J: TRBJ2-1
DNA: TGTGCCAGCAGCCCTACGGGGCAGCGGGGCAATGAGCAGTTCTTC
CDR3: CASSPTGQRGNEQFF

size: -
length: 21
V: TRBV28
D: -
J: TRBJ2-1
DNA: TGTGCCAGCAGTTTTTTTTCCTGGGGCGGGATAACTCGGCGGGGATACAATGAGCAGTTCTTC
CDR3: CASSFFSWGGITRRGYNEQFF

size: -
length: 16
V: TRBV9
D: TRBD2
J: TRBJ2-1
DNA: TGTGCCAGCAGCGTTGGACTAGCGAGGGCCTACAATGAGCAGTTCTTC
CDR3: CASSVGLARAYNEQFF

size: -
length: 11
V: TRBV21-1
D: -
J: TRBJ1-2
DNA: TGTGCCAGCGAGCGGGGGGGAGTCTACACCTTC
CDR3: CASERGGVYTF

size: few
length: 14
V: TRBV4-1
D: -
J: TRBJ2-7
DNA: TGCGCCAGCAGCCAAGAAAGTCTATACTACGAGCAGTACTTC
CDR3: CASSQESLYYEQYF

size: -
length: 15
V: TRBV27
D: -
J: TRBJ2-5
DNA: TGTGCCAGCAGTTTATATCTGGTACCGGGGGAGACCCAGTACTTC
CDR3: CASSLYLVPGETQYF